This entry describes one T cell receptor (beta chain). V shed 1 base and J shed 2 bases, with 7 bases lying between them. This CDR3 region has 13 residues. Germline V gives CDR1 SGHDT, CDR2 YYEEEE. This entry comes from a study of technical replicates of blood from a handful of donors. Clones were read by immunoSEQ multiplex PCR, and TCRdb kept only the in-frame ones, dropping some. Of about 15,000 clones listed, about nine tenths are singletons. The sequence was collected from a human donor in good health. The sample comprised PBMCs. The chain joins TRBV5-6 to TRBJ2-7; tentatively, D is TRBD2 (5 bases). DNA of the CDR3: TGTGCCAGCAGCTTGACTAGTACCTACGAGCAGTACTTC. Its protein product is CASSLTSTYEQYF.